Each of the 23 T cell receptor beta chains below was sequenced from the same sample in a study of blood T cell repertoires in COVID-19. Clones were sequenced by immunoSEQ multiplex PCR, and TCRdb holds only the in-frame ones, with some missing. The sample shows around 300,000 clones, 88% of them seen only once. Sequenced input: PBMCs or T cells enriched from blood (not recorded which). The source is an older woman in a cohort exposed to, infected with or recovered from COVID-19 (not recorded which).

V usage is TRBV25-1 and J usage is TRBJ2-7, with D possibly being TRBD2 (6 bases). Germline V gene sequence: CDR1 MGHDK, CDR2 SYGVNS. The CDR3 is made up of 12 amino acids. Trimming removed 5 bases from V and 4 bases from J, with 9 bases in between. CDR3 sequence: CASSTSLYEQYF. The CDR3 nucleotides are TGTGCCAGCAGTACTAGCTTATACGAGCAGTACTTC.

The V and J genes are TRBV5-1 and TRBJ2-3; TRBD2 matches at 8 bases. The CDR3 is made up of 17 amino acids. After removal of 2 bases from V and 1 base from J, the junction contained 9 bases not matched to a gene. Germline V gene lookup returns CDR1 SGHRS and CDR2 YFSETQ. The CDR3 DNA follows: TGCGCCAGCAGCTTACGTCAACTAGCGGTGGGCACAGATACGCAGTATTTT. Translating gives CASSLRQLAVGTDTQYF.

This CDR3 reads CASSKGQGPTDTQYF. For the CDR3, the DNA is TGCGCCAGCAGTAAGGGACAGGGACCCACAGATACGCAGTATTTT. This chain links TRBV10-1 with TRBJ2-3; 9 bases are a match to TRBD1. Germline loops: CDR1 WNHNN, CDR2 SYGVQD (reference sequence). The CDR3 has 15 residues. The V and J ends lost 5 bases and 2 bases, in that order; junction bases with no gene match: 5.

The chain combines TRBV27 with TRBJ2-1; 8 positions match TRBD1. The V gene end was trimmed by 1 base and the J gene end by 8 bases; junction bases not matched to a gene: 7. The CDR3 contains 15 residues. Germline CDR1 and CDR2: MNHEY and SMNVEV (reference sequence). The CDR3 coding sequence is TGTGCCAGCAGTTTATATTCAGGGGGCTGGGATGAGCAGTTCTTC. It is translated as CASSLYSGGWDEQFF.

The CDR3 DNA is TGTGCCAGCAGCCGCGTTTTATTCTACGAGCAGTACTTC. Amino acid sequence: CASSRVLFYEQYF. The V gene is TRBV14, the J gene TRBJ2-7; D gene ambiguous. The CDR3 contains 13 residues. Deletions cut 4 bases from V and 3 bases from J, with 10 bases between. Germline CDR1 reads SGHDN; CDR2 reads FVKESK.

This chain uses TRBV30 with TRBJ2-1; 9 positions agree with TRBD2. Germline CDR1 GTSNPN, CDR2 SVGIG (reference sequence). The CDR3 consists of 14 residues. V lost 4 bases, J lost 9 bases, and 10 bases stayed unmatched. CDR3 sequence reads: CAWTRGGRALEQFF. The CDR3 DNA sequence: TGTGCCTGGACCCGTGGCGGGAGGGCCCTTGAGCAGTTCTTC.

This clone has only a few counts. The chain couples TRBV10-2 to TRBJ2-1; D gene unclear. Germline V gene sequence: CDR1 WSHSY, CDR2 SAAADI. Deletions cut 4 bases from V and 9 bases from J, with 10 bases between. The CDR3 has 12 residues. The CDR3 sequence is CASSVLSGEQFF. The CDR3 region has the DNA TGCGCCAGCAGTGTTCTGTCGGGTGAGCAGTTCTTC.

The chain links TRBV5-1 to TRBJ1-1; D might be TRBD1 (6 bases). CDR1 and CDR2 (germline): SGHRS, YFSETQ. This CDR3 comprises 18 residues. The V gene lost 0 bases and the J gene lost 3 bases, with 21 bases spanning the gap. CDR3 region: CASSLDFLGAEGDTEAFF. The CDR3 DNA reads TGCGCCAGCAGCTTGGATTTTCTGGGGGCCGAGGGAGACACTGAAGCTTTCTTT.

V usage is TRBV19 and J usage is TRBJ1-5; 8 nucleotides line up with TRBD1. This CDR3 is built from 17 residues. Germline V gene data show CDR1 as LNHDA and CDR2 as SQIVND (reference sequence). Trimming took 1 base from V and 2 from J; bases not matched to a gene: 7. As DNA, the CDR3 is TGTGCCAGTAGTATAGGTCCAGGGGGCCGGGGCAATCAGCCCCAGCATTTT. Its protein product is CASSIGPGGRGNQPQHF.

In nucleotides, the CDR3 is TGTGCCAGTAGTATTCGTCTAGCGGGCCGACTTGATTACAATGAGCAGTTCTTC. Amino acids: CASSIRLAGRLDYNEQFF. The chain couples TRBV19 to TRBJ2-1; 8 bases align to TRBD2. Trimming took 3 bases from V and 4 from J; bases not matched to a gene: 14. Germline V gene sequence: CDR1 LNHDA, CDR2 SQIVND (reference sequence). The CDR3 contains 18 residues.

The chain joins TRBV28 to TRBJ2-1; 7 bases are a match to TRBD1. The CDR3 is 18 amino acids. V shed 3 bases and J 2 bases; nucleotides not matched to a gene: 13. CDR1 is MDHEN, CDR2 SYDVKM, per germline. The CDR3 DNA reads TGTGCCAGCAGTTTTAACCGTTGGGGCCAGGGGGCCTACAATGAGCAGTTCTTC. Translation gives CASSFNRWGQGAYNEQFF.

The chain combines TRBV5-4 with TRBJ2-6, with 9 bases matching TRBD2. This CDR3 comprises 17 residues. Germline CDR1 is SGHNT and CDR2 is YYREEE (reference sequence). J gave up 0 bases and V 1 base, and 2 bases lay outside the gene matches. As DNA, the CDR3 is TGTGCCAGCAGCTTGCCACTAGCGGGCTCTGGGGCCAACGTCCTGACTTTC. Translating it yields CASSLPLAGSGANVLTF.

V is TRBV3-1 (or the pseudogene TRBV3-2) and J is TRBJ1-2; D is perhaps TRBD1 (5 bases). V lost 4 bases and J 1 base, leaving 19 bases between the germline ends. This CDR3 spans 17 amino acids. Germline-derived CDR1 and CDR2 are LGHDT and YNNKEL (reference sequence). Here the CDR3 reads CASSRRAFRGFNYGYTF. The CDR3 DNA sequence: TGTGCCAGCAGCCGGAGGGCGTTCCGGGGGTTTAACTATGGCTACACCTTC.

The rearrangement joins TRBV5-6 to TRBJ1-1, with TRBD1 identical over 8 bases. The CDR3 sequence is 14 residues long. Germline V gene sequence: CDR1 SGHDT, CDR2 YYEEEE. Trimming took 6 bases from V and 1 from J; bases not matched to a gene: 5. The CDR3 protein is CASTRTGRNTEAFF. In DNA form, the CDR3 reads TGTGCCAGCACTCGGACAGGGAGGAACACTGAAGCTTTCTTT. The whole variable domain, filled in from reference TRBV5-6 and TRBJ1-1, reads DAGVTQSPTHLIKTRGQQVTLRCSPKSGHDTVSWYQQALGQGPQFIFQYYEEEERQRGNFPDRFSGHQFPNYSSELNVNALLLGDSALYLCASTRTGRNTEAFFGQGTRLTVV.

The rearrangement links TRBV16 to TRBJ1-1; perhaps TRBD1 as D (5 bases). Germline values: CDR1 KGHSY, CDR2 FQNENV. The CDR3 spans 14 residues. V shed 2 bases and J shed 0 bases, with 7 bases lying between them. CDR3 in amino acids: CASSQGQMNTEAFF. CDR3 DNA: TGTGCCAGCAGCCAAGGACAAATGAACACTGAAGCTTTCTTT.

This chain links TRBV6-5 with TRBJ2-1, with 10 bases aligning to TRBD1. Looked up from germline, CDR1 is MNHEY and CDR2 is SVGAGI. The junction had 4 bases not matched to a gene; V was cut back by 9 bases and J by 5 bases. This CDR3 comprises 13 residues. The CDR3, as DNA: TGTGCCAGTCGGGACAGGGGTAACAATGAGCAGTTCTTC. It is translated as CASRDRGNNEQFF.

The chain has TRBV7-3 and TRBJ1-5; 7 bases fit TRBD1. The CDR3 is 21 amino acids. Per germline, CDR1 SGHTA and CDR2 FQGTGA. V was clipped by 2 bases and J by 0 bases; unmatched bases: 19. CDR3 residues: CASSLFHIHARDRASNQPQHF. DNA for the CDR3: TGTGCCAGCAGCTTATTCCACATTCATGCCAGGGACAGAGCTAGCAATCAGCCCCAGCATTTT.

V gene TRBV10-3 combines with J gene TRBJ2-7; TRBD2 aligns across 7 bases. After removal of 3 bases from V and 4 bases from J, the junction contained 9 bases not matched to a gene. CDR1 and CDR2 (germline): ENHRY, SYGVKD. CDR3 length: 15 amino acids. CDR3 protein: CAISEGPSGNYEQYF. In DNA, the CDR3 is TGTGCCATCAGTGAAGGGCCTAGCGGAAATTACGAGCAGTACTTC.

The V call is TRBV4-1, the J call TRBJ1-4; a possible D gene is TRBD1 (6 bases). Deletions cut 1 base from V and 0 bases from J, with 9 bases between. CDR1 MGHRA and CDR2 YSYEKL come from the germline V gene. The CDR3 covers 16 residues. The CDR3 is CASSQGNRATNEKLFF. In DNA form, the CDR3 reads TGCGCCAGCAGCCAAGGAAACAGGGCAACTAATGAAAAACTGTTTTTT.

The gene calls are TRBV30 and TRBJ2-7; possible D gene TRBD2, 7 bases. V was pared by 0 bases and J by 2 bases, with 17 bases between. From germline, CDR1 is GTSNPN and CDR2 SVGIG (reference sequence). The CDR3 runs 16 residues. CDR3 sequence: CAWSVWGGLSPYEQYF. Here the CDR3 DNA reads TGTGCCTGGAGTGTATGGGGGGGGCTCAGCCCCTACGAGCAGTACTTC.

J is TRBJ2-2 and V is TRBV7-6; D is perhaps TRBD1 (6 bases). Germline-derived CDR1 and CDR2 are SGHVS and FNYEAQ. Deletions cut 6 bases from V and 4 bases from J, with 12 bases between. CDR3 length: 14 residues. In nucleotides, the CDR3 is TGTGCCAGCAGTCCACAGGGTCCCACCGGGGAGCTGTTTTTT. Translation gives CASSPQGPTGELFF. Full variable domain (missing parts from reference TRBV7-6 and TRBJ2-2): GAGVSQSPRYKVTKRGQDVALRCDPISGHVSLYWYRQALGQGPEFLTYFNYEAQQDKSGLPNDRFSAERPEGSISTLTIQRTEQRDSAMYRCASSPQGPTGELFFGEGSRLTVL.

The CDR3 spells CASSFRTSGRAYEQYF. Written as DNA, the CDR3 is TGTGCCAGCAGCTTTAGGACTAGCGGGAGGGCCTACGAGCAGTACTTC. V and J are TRBV13 and TRBJ2-7, with 15 bases lining up with TRBD2. The CDR3 runs to 16 residues. Germline V gene data show CDR1 as PRHDT and CDR2 as FYEKMQ (reference sequence). V shed 3 bases, J shed 2 bases, and the junction held 2 bases outside the gene matches.

The J gene is TRBJ1-2, the V gene TRBV19, with unresolved D. Per the germline V gene, CDR1 is LNHDA and CDR2 is SQIVND (reference sequence). Trimming cost V 1 base and J 5 bases, with 11 bases left between them. This CDR3 comprises 14 residues. The CDR3 here is CASSIGETRYGYTF. The DNA of the CDR3 is TGTGCCAGTAGTATAGGGGAGACACGATATGGCTACACCTTC.